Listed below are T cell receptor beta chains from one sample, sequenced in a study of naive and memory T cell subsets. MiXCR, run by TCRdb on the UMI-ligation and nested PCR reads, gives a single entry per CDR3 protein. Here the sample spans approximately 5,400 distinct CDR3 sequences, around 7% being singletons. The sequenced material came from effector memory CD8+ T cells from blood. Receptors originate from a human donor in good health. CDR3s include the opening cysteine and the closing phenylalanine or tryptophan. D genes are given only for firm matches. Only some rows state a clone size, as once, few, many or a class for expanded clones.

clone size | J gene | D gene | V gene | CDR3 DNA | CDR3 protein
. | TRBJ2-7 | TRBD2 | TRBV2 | TGTGCCAGCAGGGAGACTAGCGGGAACTCCTACGAGCAGTACTTC | CASRETSGNSYEQYF
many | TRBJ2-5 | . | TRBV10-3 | TGTGCCATCAGTGAGTCGAGGGAAGACGGGGAGACCCAGTACTTC | CAISESREDGETQYF
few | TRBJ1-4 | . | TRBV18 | TGTGCCAGCTCACCACAGGGCTATTATGAAAAACTGTTTTTT | CASSPQGYYEKLFF
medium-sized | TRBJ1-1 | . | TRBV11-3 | TGTGCCAGCAGCCAGCGCGGGACTGAAGCTTTCTTT | CASSQRGTEAFF
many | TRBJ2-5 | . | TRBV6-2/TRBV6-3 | TGTGCCAGCAGTTACTCGGAAGCAGGAGAGACCCAGTACTTC | CASSYSEAGETQYF
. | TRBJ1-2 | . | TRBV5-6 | TGTGCCAGCAGCTTACGTAGAGTTGGCTATGGCTACACCTTC | CASSLRRVGYGYTF
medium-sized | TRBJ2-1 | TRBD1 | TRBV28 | TGTGCCAGCAGTCTCCCGGGACAGTACAATGAGCAGTTCTTC | CASSLPGQYNEQFF
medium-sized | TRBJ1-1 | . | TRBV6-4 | TGTGCCAGCAGTGTGGACAGTAACACTGAAGCTTTCTTT | CASSVDSNTEAFF
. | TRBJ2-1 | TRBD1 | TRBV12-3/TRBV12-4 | TGTGCCAGCAGTCCAAGCTCCGGACAGGAAATCTTCTACAATGAGCAGTTCTTC | CASSPSSGQEIFYNEQFF
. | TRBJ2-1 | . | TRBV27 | TGTGCCAGCAGACCAACCGGGACTCGCTTGAATGAGCAGTTCTTC | CASRPTGTRLNEQFF
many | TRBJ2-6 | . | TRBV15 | TGTGCCACCAGCGACCAACAGGGTTCTGGGGCCAACGTCCTGACTTTC | CATSDQQGSGANVLTF
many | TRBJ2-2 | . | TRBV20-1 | TGCAGTGCTAGATTTTTTCAGTCGGACACCGGGGAGCTGTTTTTT | CSARFFQSDTGELFF
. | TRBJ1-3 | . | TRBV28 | TGTGCCAGCAGTCTGGGGGCATGGGCCTCTGGAAACACCATATATTTT | CASSLGAWASGNTIYF
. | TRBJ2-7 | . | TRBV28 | TGTGCCAGCAGTTTTTCCATGCCAGGGGTGAACGAGCAGTACTTC | CASSFSMPGVNEQYF
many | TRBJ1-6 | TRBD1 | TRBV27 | TGTGCCAGCAGTTTAGAACAGGGGAACTATAATTCACCCCTCCACTTT | CASSLEQGNYNSPLHF
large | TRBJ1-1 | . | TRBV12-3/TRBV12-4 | TGTGCCAGCAGTTTAGACCGGGACGACACTGAAGCTTTCTTT | CASSLDRDDTEAFF
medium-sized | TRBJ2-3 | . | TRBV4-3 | TGCGCCAGCAGCCAAGCCCCCGGGAGAGAGACAGATACGCAGTATTTT | CASSQAPGRETDTQYF